This is a list of T cell receptor beta chains from one sample in a study of T cells in Graves' hyperthyroidism and ophthalmopathy. TCRdb fed the multiplex PCR reads into MiXCR, producing one record per CDR3 protein. Of hundreds of thousands of distinct CDR3 sequences listed, around 21% are singletons. Sequencing was done on a sample of blood. The receptor source for this set is a man aged 25-45 years with Graves' ophthalmopathy. Each CDR3 is given with its conserved first and last residue. The D gene is left open where the match is weak. The size entry is marked missing in some rows and otherwise reads once, few, many or a size class.

CDR3,DNA,size,V,J,D
CATSDPGTSGSSYNEQFF,TGTGCCACCAGTGACCCCGGGACTAGCGGCAGCTCCTACAATGAGCAGTTCTTC,NA,TRBV24-1,TRBJ2-1,TRBD2
CASSHGALSQPQHF,TGTGCCAGCAGTCACGGGGCCCTGAGTCAGCCCCAGCATTTT,many,TRBV6-1,TRBJ1-5,NA
CASRVGLAGGSSYNEQFF,TGTGCCAGCAGGGTCGGACTAGCGGGAGGAAGCTCCTACAATGAGCAGTTCTTC,NA,TRBV9,TRBJ2-1,TRBD2
CASSLREGINTEAFF,TGTGCCAGCAGCTTACGAGAGGGCATAAACACTGAAGCTTTCTTT,NA,TRBV7-2,TRBJ1-1,NA
CASSLAPSGETYEQYF,TGTGCCAGCAGTTTAGCCCCTAGCGGAGAAACCTACGAGCAGTACTTC,few,TRBV28,TRBJ2-7,TRBD2
CASAWTGSSQPQHF,TGTGCCAGCGCCTGGACAGGGTCCTCTCAGCCCCAGCATTTT,NA,TRBV3-1,TRBJ1-5,TRBD1
CASRPSMGNEQFF,TGTGCCAGCAGACCTTCCATGGGGAATGAGCAGTTCTTC,once,TRBV12-3/TRBV12-4,TRBJ2-1,NA
CASSLQGRKAFF,TGTGCCAGCAGTTTACAGGGGCGCAAAGCTTTCTTT,NA,TRBV27,TRBJ1-1,NA
CASSTRGQGFSYEQYF,TGTGCCAGTAGTACACGAGGACAGGGGTTCTCCTACGAGCAGTACTTC,NA,TRBV19,TRBJ2-7,TRBD1
CASSLSLGDYRPPNYEQYF,TGTGCCAGCAGTTTGAGTCTAGGGGACTACCGGCCCCCCAACTACGAGCAGTACTTC,NA,TRBV12-3/TRBV12-4,TRBJ2-7,TRBD2
CASSESGWLTDTQYF,TGCGCCAGCAGTGAGTCAGGCTGGCTAACAGATACGCAGTATTTT,NA,TRBV10-2,TRBJ2-3,NA
CASSLPTGYYGYEQFF,TGTGCCAGCAGTTTACCTACAGGGTATTACGGTTATGAGCAGTTCTTC,few,TRBV28,TRBJ2-1,NA
CASRKLAGGYLQETQYF,TGTGCCAGCAGAAAACTAGCGGGAGGCTACCTACAAGAGACCCAGTACTTC,few,TRBV2,TRBJ2-5,TRBD2
CASSPVSGMNEQFF,TGTGCCAGCAGTCCGGTGAGCGGGATGAATGAGCAGTTCTTC,NA,TRBV6-2/TRBV6-3,TRBJ2-1,TRBD2
CASRQTSGGSYNEQFF,TGCGCCAGCAGACAGACTAGCGGGGGGTCCTACAATGAGCAGTTCTTC,many,TRBV5-1,TRBJ2-1,TRBD2
CASSLFRTSGRHEQFF,TGTGCCAGCAGTTTATTTCGGACTAGCGGGAGACATGAGCAGTTCTTC,NA,TRBV28,TRBJ2-1,TRBD2
CASSSPGTKTIQYF,TGTGCCAGCAGTAGCCCGGGCACAAAAACCATTCAGTACTTC,NA,TRBV28,TRBJ2-4,NA
CASSKVFGVLDTQYF,TGTGCCAGCAGTAAGGTTTTCGGGGTCTTAGATACGCAGTATTTT,NA,TRBV5-4,TRBJ2-3,NA
CASSYSKGLVYEQFF,TGTGCCAGCAGTTACTCAAAGGGACTAGTCTATGAGCAGTTCTTC,few,TRBV6-5,TRBJ2-1,TRBD2
CASSAGPRDTQYF,TGTGCCAGCAGCGCCGGACCTAGGGATACGCAGTATTTT,many,TRBV11-2,TRBJ2-3,NA
CASSVGEGTDSYEQYF,TGTGCCAGCAGCGTAGGGGAGGGGACAGACTCCTACGAGCAGTACTTC,NA,TRBV9,TRBJ2-7,NA
CASSLSSSSYNEQFF,TGTGCCAGCAGTTTATCTAGCAGCTCCTACAATGAGCAGTTCTTC,few,TRBV27,TRBJ2-1,NA
CASSLGGTVFFSYEQYF,TGTGCCAGCAGTTTGGGGGGGACAGTTTTTTTTTCCTACGAGCAGTACTTC,few,TRBV28,TRBJ2-7,NA
CASSHGTGNSPLHF,TGCGCCAGCAGCCACGGGACAGGGAATTCACCCCTCCACTTT,NA,TRBV5-1,TRBJ1-6,TRBD1
CASRQTGDQETQYF,TGTGCCAGCAGACAGACAGGGGACCAAGAGACCCAGTACTTC,few,TRBV5-6,TRBJ2-5,TRBD1
CASSGPGAGTEAFF,TGCGCCAGCAGTGGTCCGGGGGCAGGAACTGAAGCTTTCTTT,NA,TRBV10-2,TRBJ1-1,NA
CASSQLAGSSYNEQFF,TGCGCCAGCAGCCAATTAGCGGGGAGCTCCTACAATGAGCAGTTCTTC,NA,TRBV4-1,TRBJ2-1,TRBD2
CASSQGTSTTNEKLFF,TGTGCCAGCAGCCAAGGGACGTCTACAACTAATGAAAAACTGTTTTTT,NA,TRBV7-3,TRBJ1-4,NA
CASSPRQGGAGANVLTF,TGTGCCAGCAGTCCGAGACAGGGGGGCGCTGGGGCCAACGTCCTGACTTTC,NA,TRBV27,TRBJ2-6,TRBD1
CSARDRYRVNEQFF,TGCAGTGCTAGAGATCGGTACAGGGTCAATGAGCAGTTCTTC,NA,TRBV20-1,TRBJ2-1,NA
CASSSSSSGQETQYF,TGTGCCAGCAGCAGCTCTTCTAGCGGCCAAGAGACCCAGTACTTC,NA,TRBV13,TRBJ2-5,TRBD2
CASSPWTEKNIQYF,TGTGCCAGCAGTCCGTGGACAGAGAAAAACATTCAGTACTTC,NA,TRBV28,TRBJ2-4,NA